A single sample gave rise to the 7 T cell receptor beta chains below, sequenced in a study of blood T cell repertoires in COVID-19. The method was immunoSEQ multiplex PCR; TCRdb's version includes in-frame clones alone and lacks a portion of them. Of more than 55,000 clones listed, about 92% are singletons. Sequences were obtained from peripheral blood. These receptors came from a man over 45 with active COVID-19.

The V call is TRBV4-1, the J call TRBJ2-1; D may be TRBD2 (6 bases). Germline V gene lookup returns CDR1 MGHRA and CDR2 YSYEKL. V dropped 1 base and J dropped 6 bases, with 10 bases sitting between them. The length of the CDR3 is 14 residues. The CDR3: CASSQVGGLNEQFF. In DNA, the CDR3 is TGCGCCAGCAGCCAAGTCGGAGGGCTCAATGAGCAGTTCTTC.

Remarks on this clone: One end of the junction fails to match germline, which may point to a read error. The chain has TRBV7-7 and TRBJ2-5; TRBD2 aligns across 15 bases. Germline CDR1 and CDR2: SSHAT and FNYEAQ (reference sequence). CDR3 length: 16 amino acids. Here the CDR3 DNA reads TGTGCTAGCAGCCGAGGACTAGCGGGAGGGCGGGAGACCCAGTACTTC. Translating it yields CASSRGLAGGRETQYF.

The J gene is TRBJ2-3, the V gene TRBV6-5; 11 bases are shared with TRBD2. CDR1 and CDR2 (germline): MNHEY, SVGAGI. V was pared by 6 bases and J by 0 bases, with 2 bases of the junction left unmatched. The CDR3 has 15 residues. The CDR3 reads CASRGTSGSTDTQYF. CDR3 bases: TGTGCCAGCAGGGGGACTAGCGGAAGCACAGATACGCAGTATTTT.

In its sample, this clone was seen once. V usage is TRBV5-1 and J usage is TRBJ2-7, with TRBD1 matching over 12 bases. Unmatched junction bases numbered 5, after V lost 5 bases and J lost 5 bases. CDR1 and CDR2 from the germline V gene are SGHRS and YFSETQ. The CDR3 covers 14 residues. The CDR3: CASSPGQGANEQYF. For the CDR3, the DNA is TGCGCCAGCAGTCCGGGACAGGGGGCGAACGAGCAGTACTTC.

The chain uses TRBV27 and TRBJ2-2; unclear D gene. The CDR3 is 14 amino acids. The germline gives CDR1 MNHEY, CDR2 SMNVEV (reference sequence). With 3 bases removed from V and 0 bases from J, the gap between germline ends came to 5 bases. The CDR3: CASSFEANTGELFF. In nucleotides, the CDR3 is TGTGCCAGCAGTTTTGAGGCGAACACCGGGGAGCTGTTTTTT.

The chain links TRBV10-3 to TRBJ2-3; D is possibly TRBD2 (6 bases). Germline assignment: CDR1 ENHRY and CDR2 SYGVKD. The length of the CDR3 is 16 residues. Trimming stripped 2 bases from V and 5 bases from J, with 17 bases between. The CDR3 DNA reads as TGTGCCATCAGTGAGAGGAGCGGTTGGGAGGAAGATACGCAGTATTTT. Translating gives CAISERSGWEEDTQYF.

J is TRBJ2-1 and V is TRBV12-5; D is perhaps TRBD1 (7 bases). V was clipped by 5 bases and J by 16 bases, with 21 bases between them. The CDR3 totals 13 residues. Germline CDR1 reads LGHNT; CDR2 reads FRNRAP. In DNA form, the CDR3 reads TGTGCTAGTGGTCACTATACCAGGGGGGAAATCTTCTTC. This codes for CASGHYTRGEIFF. Filled out from reference TRBV12-5 and TRBJ2-1, the complete variable domain reads DARVTQTPRHKVTEMGQEVTMRCQPILGHNTVFWYRQTMMQGLELLAYFRNRAPLDDSGMPKDRFSAEMPDATLATLKIQPSEPRDSAVYFCASGHYTRGEIFFGPGTRLTVL.